One sample yielded the 3 T cell receptor beta chains listed below, sequenced in a study of tumor-infiltrating lymphocytes in primary liver carcinoma. Both blood RNA, taken from unsorted whole blood, and germline DNA were extracted. The authors made TCR beta cDNA from around 500 ng total RNA with a constant-region primer. Libraries of TCR beta came from three nested multiplex PCR rounds with slightly modified ARM-PCR. In the first two PCR rounds, TRBV1-TRBV30 forward primers were paired with a C-beta reverse primer, and each round lasted around 10 cycles. TCRdb itself ran the multiplex PCR reads through MiXCR, one entry per CDR3 protein. The profile shows some 200,000 distinct CDR3 sequences, 65% of them singletons. The sample was peripheral blood. These TCRs come from an older woman with primary liver carcinoma and hepatitis B virus infection.

Concerning this clonotype: Given a much more abundant clone one base away, this may be a read error. This chain uses TRBV12-3 or TRBV12-4 with TRBJ2-1; tentative D call: TRBD2 (5 bases). CDR3 length: 16 residues. CDR3 sequence reads: CASSLRRPSSYNEQIF. CDR3 nucleotide sequence: TGTGCCAGCAGTTTACGTAGGCCTAGCTCCTACAATGAGCAGATCTTC.

This clonotype showed up just a few times. This rearrangement joins TRBV5-4 to TRBJ1-2, with a weak D call TRBD1 (6 bases). V was shortened by 2 bases and J by 13 bases, with 21 bases between the two germline ends. This CDR3 has 14 residues. Per the germline V gene, CDR1 is SGHNT and CDR2 is YYREEE (reference sequence). This CDR3 is CASSFLRAGAPLTF. The CDR3 nucleotides are TGTGCCAGCAGCTTCCTCCGGGCAGGGGCCCCTCTCACCTTC.

The CDR3 region is CASSSGTVMAYEQYF. CDR3 coding DNA: TGCGCCAGCAGCTCCGGGACTGTTATGGCCTACGAGCAGTACTTC. The chain combines TRBV5-1 with TRBJ2-7, with a possible D match to TRBD2 (6 bases). Trimming stripped 3 bases from V and 2 bases from J, with 15 bases between. Germline lookup yields CDR1 SGHRS and CDR2 YFSETQ. The CDR3 has 15 amino acids.